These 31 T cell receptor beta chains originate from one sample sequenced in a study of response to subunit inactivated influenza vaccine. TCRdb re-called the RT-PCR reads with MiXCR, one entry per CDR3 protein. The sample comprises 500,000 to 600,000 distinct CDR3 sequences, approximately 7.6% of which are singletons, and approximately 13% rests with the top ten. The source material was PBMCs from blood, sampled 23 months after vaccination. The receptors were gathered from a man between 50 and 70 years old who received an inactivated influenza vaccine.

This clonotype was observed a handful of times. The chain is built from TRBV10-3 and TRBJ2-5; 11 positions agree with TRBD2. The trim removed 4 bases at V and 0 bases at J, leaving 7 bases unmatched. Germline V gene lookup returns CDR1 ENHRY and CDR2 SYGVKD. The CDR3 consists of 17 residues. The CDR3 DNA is TGTGCCATCAGTGCGACCATAGCGGGGGGGTACCAAGAGACCCAGTACTTC. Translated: CAISATIAGGYQETQYF.

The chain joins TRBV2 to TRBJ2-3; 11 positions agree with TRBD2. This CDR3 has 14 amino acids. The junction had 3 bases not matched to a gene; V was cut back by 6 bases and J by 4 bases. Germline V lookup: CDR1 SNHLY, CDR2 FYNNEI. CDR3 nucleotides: TGTGCCAGCAGACTAGCGGGAGTACCAGATACGCAGTATTTT. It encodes CASRLAGVPDTQYF.

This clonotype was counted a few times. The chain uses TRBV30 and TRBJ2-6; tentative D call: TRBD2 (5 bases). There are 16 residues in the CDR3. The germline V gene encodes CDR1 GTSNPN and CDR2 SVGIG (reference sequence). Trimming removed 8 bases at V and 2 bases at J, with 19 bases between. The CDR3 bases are TGTGCCCAAACCCCCCTGACGGGGACTGGGGCCAACGTCCTGACTTTC. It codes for CAQTPLTGTGANVLTF.

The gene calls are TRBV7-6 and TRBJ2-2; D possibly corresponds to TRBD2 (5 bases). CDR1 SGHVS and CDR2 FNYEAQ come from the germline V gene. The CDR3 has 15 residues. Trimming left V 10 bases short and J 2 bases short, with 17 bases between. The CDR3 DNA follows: TGTGCCACCCACCGGGTGAGCGGAAACACCGGGGAGCTGTTTTTT. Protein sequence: CATHRVSGNTGELFF.

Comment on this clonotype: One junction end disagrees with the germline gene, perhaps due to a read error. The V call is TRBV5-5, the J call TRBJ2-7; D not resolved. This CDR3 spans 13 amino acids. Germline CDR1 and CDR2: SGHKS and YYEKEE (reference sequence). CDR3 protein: CASSLGYDYEQYF. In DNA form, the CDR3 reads TGTGCCAGCAGTTTGGGGTACGACTACGAGCAGTACTTC.

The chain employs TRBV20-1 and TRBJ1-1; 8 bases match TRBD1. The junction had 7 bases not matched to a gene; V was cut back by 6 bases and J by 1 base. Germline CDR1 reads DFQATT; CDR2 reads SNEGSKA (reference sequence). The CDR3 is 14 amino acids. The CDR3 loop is CSARRTGTNTEAFF. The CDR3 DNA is TGCAGTGCACGACGGACAGGGACGAACACTGAAGCTTTCTTT.

The CDR3 reads CASSLAGDETQYF. Here the CDR3 DNA reads TGCGCCAGCAGCTTGGCCGGGGACGAGACCCAGTACTTC. The chain carries TRBV5-1 and TRBJ2-5; D possibly matches TRBD1 or TRBD2 (5 bases each). Trimming left V 0 bases short and J 5 bases short, with 8 bases between. CDR3 length equals 13 residues. Germline values: CDR1 SGHRS, CDR2 YFSETQ.

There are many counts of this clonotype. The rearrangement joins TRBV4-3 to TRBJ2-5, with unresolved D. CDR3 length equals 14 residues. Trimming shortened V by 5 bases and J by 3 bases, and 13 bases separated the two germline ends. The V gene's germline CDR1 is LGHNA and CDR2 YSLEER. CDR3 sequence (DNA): TGCGCCAGCAGCTCCCTGGGCGGTAAAGAGACCCAGTACTTC. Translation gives CASSSLGGKETQYF.

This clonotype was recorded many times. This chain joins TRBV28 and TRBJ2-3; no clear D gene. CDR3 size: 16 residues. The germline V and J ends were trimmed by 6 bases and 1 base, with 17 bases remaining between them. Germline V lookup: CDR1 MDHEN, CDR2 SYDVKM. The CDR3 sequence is CASSLVTVSGTDTQYF. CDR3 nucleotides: TGTGCCAGCAGCCTTGTAACGGTATCCGGCACAGATACGCAGTATTTT.

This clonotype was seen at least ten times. The CDR3 spells CAISDSPGETQYF. The CDR3 DNA is TGTGCCATCAGTGATTCCCCAGGGGAGACCCAGTACTTC. The chain combines TRBV10-3 with TRBJ2-5, with D perhaps matching TRBD1 (5 bases). V lost 3 bases to trimming and J lost 5 bases, with 10 bases between them. The CDR3 sequence is 13 residues long. Germline CDR1 is ENHRY and CDR2 is SYGVKD.

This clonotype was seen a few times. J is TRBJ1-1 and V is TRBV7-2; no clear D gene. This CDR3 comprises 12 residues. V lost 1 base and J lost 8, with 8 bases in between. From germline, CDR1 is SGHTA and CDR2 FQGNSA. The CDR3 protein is CASSLVGREAFF. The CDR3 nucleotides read TGTGCCAGCAGCTTAGTTGGCAGAGAAGCTTTCTTT.

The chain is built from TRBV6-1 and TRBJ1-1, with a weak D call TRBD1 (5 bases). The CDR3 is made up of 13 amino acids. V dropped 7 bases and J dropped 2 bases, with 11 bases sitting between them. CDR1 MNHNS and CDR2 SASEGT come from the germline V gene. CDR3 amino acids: CASNRQKNTEAFF. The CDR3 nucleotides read TGTGCCAGCAATAGACAGAAAAACACTGAAGCTTTCTTT.

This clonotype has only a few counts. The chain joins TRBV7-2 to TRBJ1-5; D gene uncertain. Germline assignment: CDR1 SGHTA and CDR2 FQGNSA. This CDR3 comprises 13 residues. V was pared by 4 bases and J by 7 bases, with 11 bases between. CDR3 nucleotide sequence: TGTGCCAGCAGCTCCGTACGAGGACAGCCCCAGCATTTT. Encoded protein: CASSSVRGQPQHF.

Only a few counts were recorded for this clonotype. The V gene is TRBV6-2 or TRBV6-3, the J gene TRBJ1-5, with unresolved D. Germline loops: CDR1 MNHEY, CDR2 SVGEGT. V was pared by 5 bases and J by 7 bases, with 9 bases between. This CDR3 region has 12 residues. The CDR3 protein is CASSQSLQPQHF. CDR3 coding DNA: TGTGCCAGCAGTCAATCTCTCCAGCCCCAGCATTTT.

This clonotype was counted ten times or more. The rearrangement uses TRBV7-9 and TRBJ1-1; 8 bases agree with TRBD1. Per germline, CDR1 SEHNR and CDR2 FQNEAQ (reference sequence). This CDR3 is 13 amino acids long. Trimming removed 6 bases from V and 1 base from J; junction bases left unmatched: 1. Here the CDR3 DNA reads TGTGCCAGCAGGACAGGGGCGAACACTGAAGCTTTCTTT. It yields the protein CASRTGANTEAFF.

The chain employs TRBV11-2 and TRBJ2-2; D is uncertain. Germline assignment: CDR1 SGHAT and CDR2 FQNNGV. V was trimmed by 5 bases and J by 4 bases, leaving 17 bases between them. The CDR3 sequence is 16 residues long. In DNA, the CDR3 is TGTGCCAGCAGCCCACGTGTCACGGTAACCACCGGGGAGCTGTTTTTT. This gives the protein CASSPRVTVTTGELFF. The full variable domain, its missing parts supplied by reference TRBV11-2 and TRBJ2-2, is EAGVAQSPRYKIIEKRQSVAFWCNPISGHATLYWYQQILGQGPKLLIQFQNNGVVDDSQLPKDRFSAERLKGVDSTLKIQPAKLEDSAVYLCASSPRVTVTTGELFFGEGSRLTVL.

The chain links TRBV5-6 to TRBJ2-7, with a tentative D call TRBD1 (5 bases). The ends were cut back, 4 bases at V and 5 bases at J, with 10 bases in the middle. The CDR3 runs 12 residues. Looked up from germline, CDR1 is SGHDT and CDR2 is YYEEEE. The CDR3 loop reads CASSRFRDEQYF. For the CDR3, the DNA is TGTGCCAGCAGCCGCTTCAGGGACGAGCAGTACTTC.

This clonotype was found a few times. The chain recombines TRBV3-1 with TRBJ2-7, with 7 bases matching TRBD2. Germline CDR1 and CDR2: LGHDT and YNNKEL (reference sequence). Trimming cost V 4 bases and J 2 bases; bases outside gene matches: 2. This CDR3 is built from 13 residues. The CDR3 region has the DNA TGTGCCAGCAGCCGAGGGAGGGCCTACGAGCAGTACTTC. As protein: CASSRGRAYEQYF.

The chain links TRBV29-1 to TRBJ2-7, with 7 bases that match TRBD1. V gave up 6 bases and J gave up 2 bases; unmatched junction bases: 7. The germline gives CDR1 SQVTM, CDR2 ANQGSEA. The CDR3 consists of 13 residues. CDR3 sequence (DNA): TGCAGCGTCCTGACAGGGTCGACCTACGAGCAGTACTTC. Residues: CSVLTGSTYEQYF.

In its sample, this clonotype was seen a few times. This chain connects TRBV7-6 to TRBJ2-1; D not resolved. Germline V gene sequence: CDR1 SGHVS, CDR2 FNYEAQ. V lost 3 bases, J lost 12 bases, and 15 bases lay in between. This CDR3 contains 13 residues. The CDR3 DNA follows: TGTGCCAGCAGCTTCTCTCCATCTGATGGGCAGTTCTTC. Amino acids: CASSFSPSDGQFF.

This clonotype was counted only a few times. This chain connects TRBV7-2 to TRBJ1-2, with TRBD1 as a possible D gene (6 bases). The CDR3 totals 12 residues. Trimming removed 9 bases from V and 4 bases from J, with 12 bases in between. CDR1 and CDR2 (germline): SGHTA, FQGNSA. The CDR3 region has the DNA TGTGCCAGGGCAGGGGATACCTATGGCTACACCTTC. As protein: CARAGDTYGYTF.

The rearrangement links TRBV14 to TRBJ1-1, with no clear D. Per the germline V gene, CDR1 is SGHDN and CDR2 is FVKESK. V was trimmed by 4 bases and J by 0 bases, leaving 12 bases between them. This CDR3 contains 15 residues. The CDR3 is CASSLRSFMNTEAFF. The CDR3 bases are TGTGCCAGCAGCCTGCGCAGTTTCATGAACACTGAAGCTTTCTTT.

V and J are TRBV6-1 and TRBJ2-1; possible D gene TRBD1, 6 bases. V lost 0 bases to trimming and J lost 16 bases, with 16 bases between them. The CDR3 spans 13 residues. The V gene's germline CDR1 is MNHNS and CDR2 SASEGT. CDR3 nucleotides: TGTGCCAGCAGTGAAGCGGGGGCTAGTTGGGATTTCTTC. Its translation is CASSEAGASWDFF.

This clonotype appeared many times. For the CDR3, the DNA is TGTGCCAGCAGTTTATCCCCTAGCGGGAGCAGAAAGACCCAGTACTTC. Translating gives CASSLSPSGSRKTQYF. The rearrangement joins TRBV28 to TRBJ2-5; 10 bases map to TRBD2. This CDR3 spans 16 amino acids. Trimming at V came to 1 base and at J to 6 bases, leaving 8 bases not matched to a gene. Per germline, CDR1 MDHEN and CDR2 SYDVKM.

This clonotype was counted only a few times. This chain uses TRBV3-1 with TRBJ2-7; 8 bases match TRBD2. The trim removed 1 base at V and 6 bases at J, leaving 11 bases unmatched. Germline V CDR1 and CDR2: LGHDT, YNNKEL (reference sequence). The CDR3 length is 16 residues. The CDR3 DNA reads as TGTGCCAGCAGCCAAGGCCTAGGGACTAGTTCTCGCGAGCAGTACTTC. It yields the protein CASSQGLGTSSREQYF.

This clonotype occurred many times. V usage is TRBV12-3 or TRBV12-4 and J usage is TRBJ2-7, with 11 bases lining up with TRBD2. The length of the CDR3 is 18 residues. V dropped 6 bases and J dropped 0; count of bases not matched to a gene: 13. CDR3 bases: TGTGCCAGCAGCCAACGGACCGGGACTAGCGGACTCTCCTACGAGCAGTACTTC. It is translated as CASSQRTGTSGLSYEQYF.

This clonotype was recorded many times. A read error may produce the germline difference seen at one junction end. The CDR3 protein is CASSRGQSYEQYF. Here the CDR3 DNA reads TGCGCCAGCAGCCGGGGTCAAAGCTACGAGCAGTACTTC. The chain carries TRBV6-2 or TRBV6-3 and TRBJ2-7; D might be TRBD2 (5 bases). The germline V gene has CDR1 MNHEY and CDR2 SVGEGT. The CDR3 loop spans 13 amino acids.

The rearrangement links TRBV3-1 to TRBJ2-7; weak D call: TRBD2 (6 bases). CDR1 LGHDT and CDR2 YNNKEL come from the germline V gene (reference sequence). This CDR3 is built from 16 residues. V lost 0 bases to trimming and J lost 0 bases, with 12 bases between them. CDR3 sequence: CASSQDPAGFSYEQYF. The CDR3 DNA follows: TGTGCCAGCAGCCAAGATCCGGCGGGGTTCTCCTACGAGCAGTACTTC.

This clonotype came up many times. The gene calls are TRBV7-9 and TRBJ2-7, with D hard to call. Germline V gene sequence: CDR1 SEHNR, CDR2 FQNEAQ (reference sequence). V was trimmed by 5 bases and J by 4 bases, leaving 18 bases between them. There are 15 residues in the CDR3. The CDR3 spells CASSLLSAVPYEQYF. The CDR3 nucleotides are TGTGCCAGCAGCCTCCTTTCGGCGGTGCCTTACGAGCAGTACTTC.

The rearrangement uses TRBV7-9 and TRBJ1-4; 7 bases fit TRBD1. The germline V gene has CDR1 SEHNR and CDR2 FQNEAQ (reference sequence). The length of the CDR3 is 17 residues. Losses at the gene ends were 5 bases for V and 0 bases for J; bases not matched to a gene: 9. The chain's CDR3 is CASSPGTVTATNEKLFF. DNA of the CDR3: TGTGCCAGCAGCCCTGGGACAGTCACGGCAACTAATGAAAAACTGTTTTTT.

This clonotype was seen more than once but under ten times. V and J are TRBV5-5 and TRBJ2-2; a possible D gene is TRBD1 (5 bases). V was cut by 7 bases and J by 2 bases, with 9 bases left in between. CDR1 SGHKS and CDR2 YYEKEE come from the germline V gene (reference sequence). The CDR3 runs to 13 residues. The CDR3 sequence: CASGRANTGELFF. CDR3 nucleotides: TGTGCCAGCGGCAGGGCTAACACCGGGGAGCTGTTTTTT.